This entry concerns a single T cell receptor beta chain. Its antigen is unidentified. The PCR employed 60 Vbeta primers together with 13 Jbeta primers. Using immunoSEQ multiplex PCR, the repertoire was profiled, and TCRdb retains in-frame clones only, with some absent. The top ten clones hold about 7.5% of a sample with 200,000 to 250,000 clones, 81% of them seen once. This sample stems from a study of cytomegalovirus exposure and HLA in healthy donors. General study findings and limits: The study designated some 180 TCR beta chains cytomegalovirus-associated. HLA alleles showed associations with 15,000 to 20,000 TCR beta sequences in a later analysis, at a 0.05 false discovery rate. An analysis that came later showed most CMV-associated TCR beta chains appearing HLA-restricted.

Germline CDR1 MNHEY, CDR2 SVGAGI. The CDR3 sequence is 13 residues long. V gave up 5 bases and J gave up 8 bases; unmatched junction bases: 6. The genes are TRBV6-5 and TRBJ2-1; TRBD1 matches 7 bases. The clonotype originates from a woman in her sixties in good health and CMV-seropositive. Material: PBMCs. Written as DNA, the CDR3 is TGTGCCAGCAGTCTGACAGGGTGGCATGAGCAGTTCTTC. Protein product: CASSLTGWHEQFF.